Sequencing of this T cell receptor beta chain was carried out in a study of T cell responses to AZD1222 COVID-19 vaccine. Study-level points and caveats: Repertoire sampling happened only post peak T cell response. Unmutated variant regions reportedly attract nearly half of all spike-specific TCRs. Donors skewed white British and female; clonal diversity was possibly underestimated. Among AZD1222 vaccinees, only 5 to 7 were seropositive at baseline.

Sequenced by immunoSEQ multiplex PCR; TCRdb stores in-frame clones only, minus some. The sample includes around 130,000 clones, around 92% of them seen just once. Between the trimmed V and J ends, which lost 4 bases and 2 bases, there was a span of 8 bases. The CDR3 has 12 residues. Germline V lookup: CDR1 SQVTM, CDR2 ANQGSEA. For this clone: What it recognizes is unknown.

The chain employs TRBV29-1 and TRBJ1-1; D is uncertain. Here the sequenced sample was peripheral blood, taken 28 days after the second AZD1222 dose. The receptor was isolated from an adult who received the AZD1222 COVID-19 vaccine. The chain's CDR3 is CSVGFPNTEAFF. The DNA for the CDR3 is TGCAGCGTTGGTTTCCCAAACACTGAAGCTTTCTTT.